These 30 T cell receptor beta chains originate from one sample sequenced in a study of cytomegalovirus exposure and HLA in healthy donors. The PCR contained 60 Vbeta and 13 Jbeta primers. Profiled with immunoSEQ multiplex PCR; TCRdb holds only in-frame clones, not every one. This repertoire shows under 200,000 clones, roughly four fifths found once; its top ten account for around 0.46%. The specimen sequenced was PBMCs. These receptors were obtained from a woman between 50 and 59 years old in good health and CMV-seronegative.

This clone appeared once. V is TRBV2 and J is TRBJ1-2, with D maybe TRBD1 (6 bases). V lost 2 bases and J 7 bases, leaving 14 bases between the germline ends. Germline assignment: CDR1 SNHLY and CDR2 FYNNEI. The length of the CDR3 is 14 residues. CDR3 sequence (DNA): TGTGCCAGCAGTGAAAACGGGCAGGGGACTGGCTACACCTTC. This codes for CASSENGQGTGYTF. The entire variable domain, with the rest obtained from reference TRBV2 and TRBJ1-2, is as follows: EPEVTQTPSHQVTQMGQEVILRCVPISNHLYFYWYRQILGQKVEFLVSFYNNEISEKSEIFDDQFSVERPDGSNFTLKIRSTKLEDSAMYFCASSENGQGTGYTFGSGTRLTVV.

This chain joins TRBV11-2 and TRBJ2-1, with D unresolved. V shed 5 bases and J shed 8 bases, with 16 bases lying between them. CDR1 and CDR2 (germline): SGHAT, FQNNGV. The CDR3 has 14 residues. The CDR3 region is CASSERSQGDEQFF. In DNA, the CDR3 is TGTGCCAGCAGCGAACGGTCTCAAGGAGATGAGCAGTTCTTC.

The CDR3 loop is CASSYSMVSGQPQHF. CDR3 in DNA: TGTGCCAGCAGTTACTCGATGGTTTCGGGTCAGCCCCAGCATTTT. The genes are TRBV6-6 and TRBJ1-5; D is unresolved. Trimming left V 0 bases short and J 6 bases short, with 12 bases between. This CDR3 has 15 amino acids. Per germline, CDR1 MNHNY and CDR2 SVGAGI (reference sequence).

The chain uses TRBV9 and TRBJ2-1; 9 positions agree with TRBD1. With V trimmed by 4 bases and J by 4 bases, 12 bases remained unmatched. CDR1 SGDLS and CDR2 YYNGEE come from the germline V gene. This CDR3 spans 17 amino acids. CDR3 sequence (DNA): TGTGCCAGCAGCATCGGAGGTGGGACAGGGATATACAATGAGCAGTTCTTC. Its translation is CASSIGGGTGIYNEQFF.

The chain combines TRBV30 with TRBJ2-7; 7 nucleotides agree with TRBD1. Germline-derived CDR1 and CDR2 are GTSNPN and SVGIG (reference sequence). With 5 bases clipped from V and 5 bases from J, the junction kept 6 bases outside the gene matches. The CDR3 sequence is 12 residues long. CDR3 nucleotides: TGTGCCTGGGGGGGACAGTTCCACGAGCAGTACTTC. It specifies CAWGGQFHEQYF.

A few counts support this clone. This rearrangement joins TRBV15 to TRBJ2-5, with D maybe TRBD2 (6 bases). The CDR3 loop spans 16 amino acids. The germline V gene encodes CDR1 LNHNV and CDR2 YYDKDF (reference sequence). Trimming shortened V by 0 bases and J by 1 base, and 12 bases separated the two germline ends. CDR3 amino acids: CATSRDRGTGQETQYF. DNA of the CDR3: TGTGCCACCAGCAGAGATCGGGGGACTGGCCAAGAGACCCAGTACTTC. Together with reference TRBV15 and TRBJ2-5, the CDR3 gives the full variable domain: DAMVIQNPRYQVTQFGKPVTLSCSQTLNHNVMYWYQQKSSQAPKLLFHYYDKDFNNEADTPDNFQSRRPNTSFCFLDIRSPGLGDTAMYLCATSRDRGTGQETQYFGPGTRLLVL.

The rearrangement links TRBV7-6 to TRBJ1-1, with D perhaps TRBD1 (6 bases). CDR3 length equals 14 residues. Trimming pared 6 bases from V and 1 base from J, leaving 12 bases between. Germline V gene sequence: CDR1 SGHVS, CDR2 FNYEAQ. CDR3 in DNA: TGTGCCAGCAGTCGACAGGAGCCGAACACTGAAGCTTTCTTT. Amino acid sequence: CASSRQEPNTEAFF.

This clone has only a few counts. The chain combines TRBV25-1 with TRBJ1-1; 8 bases line up with TRBD1. Germline CDR1 is MGHDK and CDR2 is SYGVNS. The CDR3 extends over 13 amino acids. V lost 5 bases, J lost 6 bases, and 5 bases stayed unmatched. In nucleotides, the CDR3 is TGTGCCAGCAGTAACGCAGGGGGCGCTGAAGCTTTCTTT. Translation gives CASSNAGGAEAFF.

This clone occurred a few times. The V gene is TRBV4-3, the J gene TRBJ1-6; no clear D. Trimming pared 0 bases from V and 1 base from J, leaving 10 bases between. Germline V CDR1 and CDR2: LGHNA, YSLEER. The CDR3 is 17 amino acids. The DNA for the CDR3 is TGCGCCAGCAGCCAAGAGTGGGCGGGGTCCTATAATTCACCCCTCCACTTT. This sequence encodes CASSQEWAGSYNSPLHF.

This clone was seen a few times. The V and J genes are TRBV6-5 and TRBJ2-5; 10 bases fit TRBD1. Per germline, CDR1 MNHEY and CDR2 SVGAGI. This CDR3 comprises 13 residues. Trimming cost V 7 bases and J 4 bases; bases outside gene matches: 3. The CDR3 bases are TGTGCCAGCAAGGGACAGGGGATAGAGACCCAGTACTTC. This sequence encodes CASKGQGIETQYF.

V gene TRBV11-3 combines with J gene TRBJ1-5, with 8 bases that match TRBD1. Germline V lookup: CDR1 SGHNT, CDR2 YENEEA. Losses at the gene ends were 11 bases for V and 6 bases for J; bases not matched to a gene: 21. The CDR3 is 17 amino acids. CDR3 coding DNA: TGTGCCCCTAGCAGCTTATTCGGACAGGGTGTGTCTCAGCCCCAGCATTTT. Translation: CAPSSLFGQGVSQPQHF. The variable domain in full, with the rest retrieved from reference TRBV11-3 and TRBJ1-5, is EAGVVQSPRYKIIEKKQPVAFWCNPISGHNTLYWYLQNLGQGPELLIRYENEEAVDDSQLPKDRFSAERLKGVDSTLKIQPAELGDSAVYLCAPSSLFGQGVSQPQHFGDGTRLSIL.

The rearrangement joins TRBV10-3 to TRBJ2-3; a possible D gene is TRBD2 (7 bases). The length of the CDR3 is 14 residues. CDR1 and CDR2 from the germline V gene are ENHRY and SYGVKD. Trimming shortened V by 7 bases and J by 1 base, and 12 bases separated the two germline ends. This CDR3 is CAIMSGGGTDTQYF. The CDR3, as DNA: TGTGCCATCATGTCGGGGGGCGGCACAGATACGCAGTATTTT.

The chain has TRBV14 and TRBJ2-1, with 7 nucleotides matching TRBD2. Trimming took 0 bases from V and 5 from J; bases not matched to a gene: 7. CDR3 length: 16 amino acids. Germline CDR1 SGHDN, CDR2 FVKESK. The chain's CDR3 is CASSQDNRLAHNEQFF. CDR3 DNA: TGTGCCAGCAGCCAAGATAATAGACTAGCCCACAATGAGCAGTTCTTC.

The V and J genes are TRBV27 and TRBJ1-1, with D tentatively TRBD1 (6 bases). The CDR3 is made up of 16 amino acids. Trimming took 5 bases from V and 5 from J, leaving 21 bases between them. The germline CDR1 and CDR2 sequences are MNHEY and SMNVEV (reference sequence). CDR3 sequence: CASSAWTVSSLTEAFF. For the CDR3, the DNA is TGTGCCAGCAGTGCCTGGACAGTTTCGTCGCTTACTGAAGCTTTCTTT.

This clone was seen only a few times. This sequence joins TRBV7-9 and TRBJ1-1, with 11 bases lining up with TRBD1. The junction had 3 bases not matched to a gene; V was cut back by 0 bases and J by 6 bases. This CDR3 is 15 amino acids long. Germline loops: CDR1 SEHNR, CDR2 FQNEAQ (reference sequence). This chain's CDR3 is CASSLAWTGGSEAFF. The CDR3 DNA reads as TGTGCCAGCAGCTTAGCTTGGACAGGGGGCTCTGAAGCTTTCTTT.

This clone occurred a few times. The CDR3 loop reads CATTRGPEAFF. For the CDR3, the DNA is TGTGCCACGACAAGGGGCCCTGAAGCTTTCTTT. The chain joins TRBV6-6 to TRBJ1-1; maybe TRBD1 (5 bases). V lost 10 bases, J lost 6 bases, and 12 bases lay in between. Germline V CDR1 and CDR2: MNHNY, SVGAGI (reference sequence). The CDR3 contains 11 residues.

V gene TRBV28 combines with J gene TRBJ2-7, with TRBD2 as a possible D gene (5 bases). Germline CDR1 reads MDHEN; CDR2 reads SYDVKM. This CDR3 has 15 amino acids. The V end lost 4 bases, the J end lost 3 bases, and 16 bases lay between the germline ends. The CDR3 DNA reads TGTGCCAGCAGTTCTCCGGGGTCGACCGACTACGAGCAGTACTTC. Translated, it gives CASSSPGSTDYEQYF. The full variable domain, in which reference TRBV28 and TRBJ2-7 provide the parts outside the CDR3, is DVKVTQSSRYLVKRTGEKVFLECVQDMDHENMFWYRQDPGLGLRLIYFSYDVKMKEKGDIPEGYSVSREKKERFSLILESASTNQTSMYLCASSSPGSTDYEQYFGPGTRLTVT.

This chain joins TRBV7-9 and TRBJ1-4, with 9 bases lining up with TRBD1. CDR1 and CDR2 (germline): SEHNR, FQNEAQ (reference sequence). The CDR3 contains 15 residues. The junction had 9 bases not matched to a gene; V was cut back by 5 bases and J by 8 bases. CDR3 coding DNA: TGTGCCAGCAGCCGGACGACAGGGGGAGGCGAAAAACTGTTTTTT. It specifies CASSRTTGGGEKLFF.

The gene calls are TRBV9 and TRBJ2-5; 10 bases fit TRBD1. In germline, CDR1 is SGDLS, CDR2 YYNGEE. With V trimmed by 4 bases and J by 2 bases, 5 bases remained unmatched. This CDR3 is 15 amino acids long. CDR3 nucleotides: TGTGCCAGCAGCAAGGGACAGGGGCTTCAAGAGACCCAGTACTTC. It specifies CASSKGQGLQETQYF.

The chain has TRBV27 and TRBJ2-6, with TRBD1 identical over 9 bases. With 8 bases clipped from V and 0 bases from J, the junction kept 5 bases outside the gene matches. Germline values: CDR1 MNHEY, CDR2 SMNVEV (reference sequence). This CDR3 has 16 amino acids. CDR3 coding DNA: TGTGCCAGCGGAAGGGACAGGGTCTCTGGGGCCAACGTCCTGACTTTC. Amino acid sequence: CASGRDRVSGANVLTF.

The V gene is TRBV27, the J gene TRBJ2-6; D is possibly TRBD2 (6 bases). Germline loops: CDR1 MNHEY, CDR2 SMNVEV (reference sequence). V was clipped by 4 bases and J by 0 bases, with 13 bases between them. The CDR3 spans 17 residues. The CDR3 is CASSSTPGSSGANVLTF. Written as DNA, the CDR3 is TGTGCCAGCAGTTCCACCCCCGGGAGCTCTGGGGCCAACGTCCTGACTTTC.

The CDR3 sequence: CASRSVEKLFF. In nucleotides, the CDR3 is TGTGCCAGCCGTTCGGTTGAAAAACTGTTTTTT. The chain combines TRBV28 with TRBJ1-4; D not resolved. The CDR3 is made up of 11 amino acids. Germline lookup yields CDR1 MDHEN and CDR2 SYDVKM. V was shortened by 8 bases and J by 7 bases, with 8 bases between the two germline ends.

V usage is TRBV9 and J usage is TRBJ2-7; D possibly corresponds to TRBD2 (5 bases). In germline, CDR1 is SGDLS, CDR2 YYNGEE. The CDR3 length is 14 residues. V lost 3 bases and J 7 bases, leaving 17 bases between the germline ends. The CDR3: CASSAEHSVSEQYF. CDR3 nucleotides: TGTGCCAGCAGCGCCGAACATAGCGTCAGTGAGCAGTACTTC. Using reference TRBV9 and TRBJ2-7 for the parts outside the CDR3, the full variable domain is DSGVTQTPKHLITATGQRVTLRCSPRSGDLSVYWYQQSLDQGLQFLIQYYNGEERAKGNILERFSAQQFPDLHSELNLSSLELGDSALYFCASSAEHSVSEQYFGPGTRLTVT.

The chain is built from TRBV7-5 and TRBJ2-5; TRBD2 is the table's D call, not checked against the DNA. TRBV7-5 is noted as a pseudogene. The CDR3 has 17 amino acids. The CDR3 is CARSVQRGLGDQETQYF. Here the CDR3 DNA reads TGTGCCAGAAGTGTACAGCGGGGGCTTGGGGACCAAGAGACCCAGTACTTC.

The chain uses TRBV5-1 and TRBJ1-6; D perhaps matches TRBD1 (6 bases). CDR3 size: 13 residues. With 5 bases removed from V and 8 bases from J, the gap between germline ends came to 11 bases. Germline loops: CDR1 SGHRS, CDR2 YFSETQ. CDR3 sequence: CASRPYRDSPLHF. The CDR3, as DNA: TGCGCCAGCAGGCCCTACAGGGATTCACCCCTCCACTTT.

The rearrangement links TRBV29-1 to TRBJ1-2, with D possibly matching TRBD1 (5 bases). Germline CDR1 is SQVTM and CDR2 is ANQGSEA. V was shortened by 7 bases and J by 0 bases, with 15 bases between the two germline ends. The CDR3 has 14 residues. In DNA form, the CDR3 reads TGCAGCGCACCGACGGGGGGTTCTAACTATGGCTACACCTTC. This encodes CSAPTGGSNYGYTF.

V usage is TRBV5-1 and J usage is TRBJ2-3; no clear D. The CDR3 spans 16 residues. V lost 1 base, J lost 1 base, and 13 bases lay in between. The germline V gene has CDR1 SGHRS and CDR2 YFSETQ. The CDR3 DNA reads as TGCGCCAGCAGCTTGATGGCCCGCTCCGGCACAGATACGCAGTATTTT. Translated, it gives CASSLMARSGTDTQYF.

For this clone: The same CDR3 is also encoded by other DNA sequences in this sample. CDR3 bases: TGTGCCAGCAGTCTAAGCACAGGGGGCTATGGCTACACCTTC. The encoded protein is CASSLSTGGYGYTF. V usage is TRBV28 and J usage is TRBJ1-2; 8 nucleotides agree with TRBD1. V lost 5 bases, J lost 4 bases, and 6 bases stayed unmatched. The CDR3 sequence is 14 residues long. From germline, CDR1 is MDHEN and CDR2 SYDVKM.

CDR3 nucleotides: TGTGCCAGCAGGTGGGGAGGTAGGGGTGAGCAGTTCTTC. Its protein product is CASRWGGRGEQFF. The genes are TRBV28 and TRBJ2-1; the D gene is possibly TRBD2 (6 bases). Germline-derived CDR1 and CDR2 are MDHEN and SYDVKM. V lost 6 bases, J lost 9 bases, and 15 bases lay in between. This CDR3 is built from 13 residues.

The chain employs TRBV5-1 and TRBJ2-7; D unclear. Germline-derived CDR1 and CDR2 are SGHRS and YFSETQ. The CDR3 is 14 amino acids. Between the trimmed V and J ends, which lost 3 bases and 6 bases, there was a span of 16 bases. This CDR3 is CASSSGSSAGEQYF. CDR3 nucleotide sequence: TGCGCCAGCAGCTCCGGGTCCTCCGCCGGCGAGCAGTACTTC.